Shown below are 8 T cell receptor beta chains from a single sample sequenced in a study of CD8 T cells in Susac syndrome. Reverse transcription of about 0.5 to 1 ug RNA used random hexamers. A single record per CDR3 protein comes from TCRdb applying MiXCR to the immunoSEQ multiplex PCR reads. The sample records 350,000 to 550,000 distinct CDR3 sequences, approximately 85% being singletons. Sequenced input: CD8+ T cells from PBMCs. These receptors originate from a human donor with multiple sclerosis.

The chain has TRBV3-1 and TRBJ2-3, with D perhaps matching TRBD2 (5 bases). The CDR3 consists of 16 residues. V gave up 3 bases and J gave up 1 base, with 14 bases separating them. In germline, CDR1 is LGHDT, CDR2 YNNKEL (reference sequence). CDR3 sequence reads: CASSHTAGEGTDTQYF. The CDR3 nucleotides read TGTGCCAGCAGCCATACGGCCGGGGAAGGCACAGATACGCAGTATTTT.

This chain connects TRBV2 to TRBJ2-7; D uncertain. Germline V lookup: CDR1 SNHLY, CDR2 FYNNEI. The CDR3 length is 15 residues. V lost 2 bases and J 0 bases, leaving 11 bases between the germline ends. CDR3 protein: CASSESLDGSYEQYF. The DNA for the CDR3 is TGTGCCAGCAGTGAATCCCTAGACGGCTCCTACGAGCAGTACTTC.

The chain uses TRBV29-1 and TRBJ2-3; D unresolved. The CDR3 has 14 amino acids. Germline V gene data show CDR1 as SQVTM and CDR2 as ANQGSEA. Trimming took off 1 base at V and 6 bases at J, with 14 bases between the two ends. The CDR3 is CSVEARIYNDTQYF. The CDR3 coding sequence is TGCAGCGTTGAAGCGCGCATTTACAACGATACGCAGTATTTT.

The chain uses TRBV28 and TRBJ2-1; D is tentatively TRBD1 or TRBD2 (6 bases each). V was cut by 1 base and J by 10 bases, with 8 bases left in between. The CDR3 totals 12 residues. Looked up from germline, CDR1 is MDHEN and CDR2 is SYDVKM. The CDR3 spells CASSLFGGEQFF. CDR3 DNA sequence: TGTGCCAGCAGTTTATTCGGGGGCGAGCAGTTCTTC.

The genes are TRBV9 and TRBJ2-3; 9 bases are shared with TRBD2. The CDR3 is 18 amino acids. In germline, CDR1 is SGDLS, CDR2 YYNGEE. V shed 5 bases, J shed 2 bases, and the junction held 15 bases outside the gene matches. CDR3 loop: CASSESLAGRSYTDTQYF. In DNA, the CDR3 is TGTGCCAGCAGTGAATCCCTAGCGGGACGCTCCTACACAGATACGCAGTATTTT.

The V gene is TRBV20-1, the J gene TRBJ2-7; TRBD2 matches at 10 bases. Losses at the gene ends were 7 bases for V and 0 bases for J; bases not matched to a gene: 6. From germline, CDR1 is DFQATT and CDR2 SNEGSKA (reference sequence). The CDR3 has 14 amino acids. The CDR3 sequence is CSGTSGTISYEQYF. The CDR3, as DNA: TGCAGTGGAACTAGCGGGACTATCTCCTACGAGCAGTACTTC.

The gene calls are TRBV7-9 and TRBJ2-2; TRBD2 matches 14 bases. The V gene's germline CDR1 is SEHNR and CDR2 FQNEAQ (reference sequence). The length of the CDR3 is 17 residues. The junction had 6 bases not matched to a gene; V was cut back by 5 bases and J by 4 bases. In DNA, the CDR3 is TGTGCCAGCAGCGTGGGACTAGCGGGGGCCACCACCGGGGAGCTGTTTTTT. Its translation is CASSVGLAGATTGELFF.

The chain is built from TRBV14 and TRBJ2-2; no clear D gene. The germline gives CDR1 SGHDN, CDR2 FVKESK. Between the trimmed V and J ends, which lost 0 bases and 7 bases, there was a span of 15 bases. The CDR3 length is 16 residues. CDR3 in amino acids: CASSQDLLFYDGELFF. In DNA form, the CDR3 reads TGTGCCAGCAGCCAAGATCTTTTGTTTTACGACGGGGAGCTGTTTTTT.